The rows below give T cell receptor beta chains drawn from one sample of a study of identifying expanded T cells in peripheral blood. This table comes from immunoSEQ multiplex PCR, and its TCRdb copy is limited to in-frame clones, with some not included. The sample records approximately 80,000 clones, approximately 84% being singletons. Sequencing was performed on blood. These receptors were collected from a person aged 18 to 75 in good health. Each CDR3 is given with its conserved first and last residue. D genes are given only for firm matches. Clone size is shown for a subset of rows, as once, few, many or a class of expanded clone.

J gene	clone size	V gene	D gene	CDR3 protein	CDR3 DNA
TRBJ2-7	few	TRBV19	.	CASSIIRGDEQYF	TGTGCCAGTAGTATAATCAGGGGCGACGAGCAGTACTTC
TRBJ2-2	.	TRBV2	.	CASSEALGGVGELFF	TGTGCCAGCAGTGAAGCGCTTGGGGGTGTCGGGGAGCTGTTTTTT
TRBJ2-1	once	TRBV9	.	CASSVGRVGALGEQFF	TGTGCCAGCAGCGTAGGGCGGGTAGGGGCCCTCGGGGAGCAGTTCTTC
TRBJ2-1	.	TRBV9	TRBD2	CASSLSGSSYNEQFF	TGTGCCAGCAGCCTTAGCGGGAGCTCCTACAATGAGCAGTTCTTC
TRBJ2-5	once	TRBV7-6	TRBD2	CASSLPSGGGAQYF	TGTGCCAGCAGCTTGCCTAGCGGGGGCGGGGCCCAGTACTTC
TRBJ1-5	.	TRBV7-8	.	CASSLQASNQPQHF	TGTGCCAGCAGCTTACAGGCGAGCAATCAGCCCCAGCATTTT
TRBJ2-7	.	TRBV7-2	TRBD2	CASSLWLTSGSQYEQYF	TGTGCCAGCAGCTTATGGCTTACTAGCGGGAGTCAATACGAGCAGTACTTC
TRBJ2-1	once	TRBV5-4	.	CASSPGRGASYNEQFF	TGTGCCAGCAGCCCTGGGCGGGGTGCGTCCTACAATGAGCAGTTCTTC
TRBJ2-5	.	TRBV19	TRBD1	CASSIGTGLQETQYF	TGTGCCAGTAGTATTGGGACAGGTTTACAAGAGACCCAGTACTTC
TRBJ2-7	.	TRBV5-6	.	CASSLYHRGGQLRGHEQYF	TGTGCCAGCAGCTTGTACCATAGGGGGGGACAGCTAAGGGGCCACGAGCAGTACTTC
TRBJ2-1	.	TRBV19	.	CASSIAYNEQFF	TGTGCCAGTAGTATAGCCTACAATGAGCAGTTCTTC
TRBJ2-3	.	TRBV6-5	.	CASSGGFNTDTQYF	TGTGCCAGCAGTGGAGGGTTTAACACAGATACGCAGTATTTT
TRBJ2-3	.	TRBV6-1	.	CASSGQLNTDTQYF	TGTGCCAGCAGTGGACAGCTAAACACAGATACGCAGTATTTT
TRBJ2-1	.	TRBV9	.	CASSVGYSNEQFF	TGTGCCAGCAGCGTAGGATACAGTAATGAGCAGTTCTTC
TRBJ2-7	.	TRBV27	.	CASSLWGGGGYEQYF	TGTGCCAGCAGTTTATGGGGTGGAGGGGGCTACGAGCAGTACTTC
TRBJ2-7	.	TRBV19	.	CASSLGPLVEQYF	TGTGCCAGTAGTTTGGGACCTCTAGTCGAGCAGTACTTC
TRBJ1-1	.	TRBV7-6	.	CASSLLSGENTEAFF	TGTGCCAGCAGCTTACTCTCAGGGGAAAACACTGAAGCTTTCTTT
TRBJ2-7	.	TRBV6-5	.	CATQGGGAREQYF	TGTGCCACCCAGGGTGGGGGCGCGAGGGAGCAGTACTTC